This T cell receptor (beta chain) was found in a study of shared clonotypes between healthy human individuals. In the study overall: Three plates each covered CD4 naive and memory; CD8 naive two, CD8 memory one.

Only CD45RO-negative cells positively selected for CCR7 counted as naive CD8 cells, so terminally differentiated effector memory CD45RA+ cells were excluded. V dropped 0 bases and J dropped 3; count of bases not matched to a gene: 4. Germline-derived CDR1 and CDR2 are SGHDT and YYEEEE. The CDR3 is 15 residues long. This clone occurred once. Using immunoSEQ multiplex PCR, the repertoire was profiled, and TCRdb retains in-frame clones only, with some absent. The data hold hundreds of thousands of clones, with about 95% observed a single time. The sequenced sample was naive CD8+ T cells sorted from blood. This clonotype originated in a woman aged 25 to 39 in good health. V gene TRBV5-6 combines with J gene TRBJ2-7; TRBD1 matches at 9 bases. The CDR3, as DNA: TGTGCCAGCAGCTTGGTCGGGACAGGGTACTACGAGCAGTACTTC. Amino acid sequence: CASSLVGTGYYEQYF.